This T cell receptor (beta chain) is from a study of T cell repertoires in cytomegalovirus infection (dated by TCRdb to about 2019). At the level of the whole study: Because public TCR beta signatures pointed to carriage of CMV infection together with the matching HLA type, the HLA type of each donor mattered for the analysis.

Comments on this clonotype: What antigen it recognizes has not been identified. The input lacks base qualities; no much larger clone sits a single base away.

The cysteine opens and the phenylalanine closes a CDR3 of 15 amino acids. Only the CDR3 DNA stays, 45 bases, in frame from base 1. The junction shows trimming of 2 bases on V and 6 bases on J, plus 17 bases between the germline ends. The paper's findings and limits, for the study overall: The ex vivo response was dominated by HLA-C-restricted CMV-specific TCR beta clonotypes, which also provided the single most frequent clonotype in two of eight donors. Cumulative frequency of public TCR beta family members discriminated carriers of CMV infection plus the relevant HLA type in this cohort and an independent approximately 370-donor cohort.

The instrument given in TCRdb is Illumina HiSeq 1500. TCRdb reprocessed the public reads (quality trimming at Q25 with fastp, clone calling with MiXCR) and kept in-frame beta chains. Entries that share a CDR3 protein sequence are merged under the most common genes and DNA. The sample data list 200,000 or so distinct CDR3 sequences, and roughly a fifth of these were observed just once. Clones ranked in the top ten supply around 3.2% of the sample. This receptor was identified in a human donor in good health (CMV status not recorded). Some clones in this sample may be carry-over from other donors' samples. The V and J genes are TRBV12-3 or TRBV12-4 and TRBJ2-7; too little of a D gene remains to name it. The sample comprised PBMCs. The CDR3 protein sequence reads: CASSLSLGFRREQYF. The nucleotides are TGTGCCAGCAGTTTAAGTCTGGGCTTCAGGCGCGAGCAGTACTTC.